Shown below are 14 T cell receptor beta chains from a single sample sequenced in a study of T cell clonality in common variable immunodeficiency. TCRdb's copy holds only in-frame clones and misses some; the assay was immunoSEQ multiplex PCR. Recorded here are about 42,000 clones, with no singletons, and the ten leading clones hold around 1.5%. The specimen was peripheral blood mononuclear cells. The receptor set was obtained from a person aged 18 to 70 in good health.

Ten or more counts support this clone. The read falls 3 residues short of the CDR3 end, and the missing part is taken from the germline J gene. This chain links TRBV10-1 with TRBJ1-5; D may be TRBD1 (6 bases). Germline values: CDR1 WNHNN, CDR2 SYGVQD (reference sequence). The CDR3 length is 17 residues. The V end was cut by 2 bases, the J end by 4 bases, with 18 bases between. Incomplete CDR3 DNA: TGCGCCAGCAGTGAGAGGTCAGGGGTCCAAGATAATCAGCCC. The encoded protein is CASSERSGVQDNQP. The complete CDR3 sequence is CASSERSGVQDNQPQHF.

The table lists this clone with many counts. The read falls 3 residues short of the CDR3 end, and the missing part is taken from the germline J gene. The V and J genes are TRBV5-1 and TRBJ2-5, with 8 nucleotides matching TRBD1. Trimming at V came to 0 bases and at J to 5 bases, leaving 9 bases not matched to a gene. This CDR3 region has 16 residues. Germline loops: CDR1 SGHRS, CDR2 YFSETQ. Partial CDR3 DNA: TGCGCCAGCAGCTTGGGAGGACAGGGCCTAGGGGAGACC. Its translation is CASSLGGQGLGET. The entire CDR3 protein is CASSLGGQGLGETQYF.

There are many counts of this clone. The CDR3 goes on 3 residues after the read ends, and that part is filled in from the germline J gene. The chain has TRBV7-3 and TRBJ1-3; possibly TRBD1 for D (5 bases). Trimming shortened V by 5 bases and J by 4 bases, and 15 bases separated the two germline ends. The CDR3 spans 15 residues. Germline-derived CDR1 and CDR2 are SGHTA and FQGTGA. CDR3 sequence: CASSPGGPAGNTIYF. CDR3 DNA (partial): TGTGCCAGCAGCCCCGGGGGACCGGCCGGAAACACC.

This clone appeared many times. This CDR3 reads CSARTLDSGSRGYTF. The CDR3 bases that were read are TGCAGTGCTCGGACGCTGGACAGTGGTTCGAGGGGC. The chain joins TRBV20-1 to TRBJ1-2; D possibly corresponds to TRBD1 (6 bases). The DNA ends 3 residues before the CDR3 does, and the rest of the CDR3 is filled in from the germline J gene. This CDR3 comprises 15 residues. Germline CDR1 reads DFQATT; CDR2 reads SNEGSKA (reference sequence).

To note about this clone: The DNA ends 3 residues before the CDR3 does, and the rest of the CDR3 is filled in from the germline J gene. The chain links TRBV18 to TRBJ1-3; 7 bases are a match to TRBD1. CDR1 KGHSH and CDR2 LQKENI come from the germline V gene. With V trimmed by 3 bases and J by 7 bases, 9 bases remained unmatched. The CDR3 extends over 15 amino acids. Here the CDR3 reads CASSPRDRDANTIYF. The sequenced part of the CDR3 DNA is TGTGCCAGCTCACCTCGAGACAGGGACGCTAACACC.

This clone has at least ten counts. The read ends 3 residues shy of where the CDR3 ends; the end is completed using the germline J gene. V gene TRBV5-1 combines with J gene TRBJ2-7, with 7 bases identical to TRBD2. The CDR3 runs to 14 residues. CDR1 and CDR2 from the germline V gene are SGHRS and YFSETQ. V gave up 4 bases and J gave up 4 bases; unmatched junction bases: 8. The sequenced part of the CDR3 DNA is TGCGCCAGCAGCCCTAAGGGGACTACTTACGAG. This gives the protein CASSPKGTTYE. The whole CDR3 reads CASSPKGTTYEQYF.

This clone was seen ten or more times. Read coverage stops 3 residues before the CDR3 terminus; the germline J gene supplies the remainder. The rearrangement uses TRBV29-1 and TRBJ2-7, with D possibly being TRBD1 (6 bases). The CDR3 has 12 amino acids. Between the trimmed V and J ends, which lost 1 base and 5 bases, there was a span of 9 bases. Germline V lookup: CDR1 SQVTM, CDR2 ANQGSEA. The DNA read from the CDR3 is TGCAGCGTTGAAGGGGGGCTCGACGAG. This translates into CSVEGGLDE. The whole CDR3 sequence reads CSVEGGLDEQYF.

The table lists this clone with many counts. The read finishes 3 residues shy of the CDR3 end, and the germline J gene is used to complete it. The gene calls are TRBV5-1 and TRBJ1-1; a possible D gene is TRBD1 (6 bases). In germline, CDR1 is SGHRS, CDR2 YFSETQ. Between the trimmed V and J ends, which lost 5 bases and 0 bases, there was a span of 11 bases. This CDR3 region has 14 residues. The CDR3: CASREGQLNTEAFF. CDR3 DNA, as far as it was read: TGCGCCAGCAGGGAGGGACAACTGAACACTGAA.

In this sample, this clone turned up many times. The CDR3 end lies 3 residues beyond the end of the read and is filled in from the germline J gene. V gene TRBV27 combines with J gene TRBJ2-3; TRBD2 aligns across 12 bases. CDR1 and CDR2 from the germline V gene are MNHEY and SMNVEV (reference sequence). CDR3 length equals 16 residues. The V segment lost 6 bases and the J segment 3 bases; nucleotides outside the gene matches: 7. The CDR3 region is CASSLGLAGLTDTQYF. The sequenced part of the CDR3 DNA is TGTGCCAGCAGCCTCGGACTAGCGGGATTAACAGATACG.

The table lists this clone with many counts. The read falls 3 residues short of the CDR3 end, and the missing part is taken from the germline J gene. The rearrangement uses TRBV6-2 or TRBV6-3 and TRBJ1-1; 7 bases fit TRBD1. The CDR3 is 15 amino acids. Trimming took 2 bases from V and 5 from J; bases not matched to a gene: 8. Germline assignment: CDR1 MNHEY and CDR2 SVGEGT. The CDR3 sequence: CASSYEQGLRTEAFF. CDR3 bases read: TGTGCCAGCAGTTACGAACAGGGGTTGAGGACTGAA.

This clone occurred a few times. The read terminates 3 residues ahead of where the CDR3 ends, so the germline J gene completes it. V is TRBV7-9 and J is TRBJ1-5; a weak D match, TRBD1 (6 bases). This CDR3 contains 15 residues. Trimming left V 5 bases short and J 2 bases short, with 13 bases between. The germline V gene has CDR1 SEHNR and CDR2 FQNEAQ (reference sequence). CDR3 DNA, as far as it was read: TGTGCCAGCAGCGTCGCAGGGGCCGGCAATCAGCCC. It is translated as CASSVAGAGNQP. The entire CDR3 is CASSVAGAGNQPQHF.

This clone was counted ten times or more. The read terminates 3 residues ahead of where the CDR3 ends, so the germline J gene completes it. This chain links TRBV19 with TRBJ1-1; D uncertain. The germline V and J ends were trimmed by 7 bases and 4 bases, with 13 bases remaining between them. Per germline, CDR1 LNHDA and CDR2 SQIVND (reference sequence). The CDR3 has 13 amino acids. The CDR3 bases that were read are TGTGCCAGTACCGACTTGGCCGTCACTGAA. It specifies CASTDLAVTE. The CDR3 in full is CASTDLAVTEAFF.

Notes on this clone: The read ends 3 residues before the CDR3 terminus; that terminus is restored from the germline J gene. The chain links TRBV5-5 to TRBJ2-7; 12 bases are a match to TRBD2. J lost 2 bases, V lost 4 bases, and 4 bases had no gene match. Germline V CDR1 and CDR2: SGHKS, YYEKEE (reference sequence). This CDR3 comprises 15 residues. CDR3 DNA, as far as it was read: TGTGCCAGCAGCCGCCCTAGCGGGAGGGCCTACGAG. Translation gives CASSRPSGRAYE. In full, the CDR3 reads CASSRPSGRAYEQYF.

This clone was recorded many times. The read gets to within 3 residues of the CDR3 end, and the germline J gene fills in the rest. The V call is TRBV13, the J call TRBJ1-2; TRBD1 agrees at 9 bases. Per the germline V gene, CDR1 is PRHDT and CDR2 is FYEKMQ (reference sequence). The CDR3 contains 15 residues. Unmatched junction bases numbered 5, after V lost 5 bases and J lost 1 base. The sequenced part of the CDR3 DNA is TGTGCCAGCAGCCTCCGGGACAGGGATAACTATGGC. Encoded protein: CASSLRDRDNYG. The whole CDR3 region reads CASSLRDRDNYGYTF.